This T cell receptor beta chain was sequenced for a study of blood T cell repertoires in COVID-19. Turning to the study itself: The analysed material was cDNA or gDNA that came from T cells, B-cell-depleted T cells, or PBMCs.

This clone is a singleton in its sample. Authors' data handling: The assay estimated nucleated cells by amplifying reference gene primers. TCRdb's table, derived via immunoSEQ multiplex PCR, lists solely in-frame clones and lacks some. The V and J calls and clone size were taken over from that table, and D and trimming were inferred from the DNA. The sample lists roughly 250,000 clones; 75% to 95% were seen once. Trimming removed 2 bases from V and 9 bases from J, with 12 bases in between. This CDR3 region has 13 residues. The germline V gene has CDR1 SGHTS and CDR2 YDEGEE. It was during active infection that Seattle patients were enrolled and then longitudinally followed.

This chain joins TRBV5-8 and TRBJ1-5; no clear D. This sequence was found in a person between 18 and 35 years old with COVID-19, enrolled during active disease. Source material: peripheral blood. CDR3 residues: CASSLGEDRPQHF. In nucleotides, the CDR3 is TGTGCCAGCAGCTTAGGAGAGGATCGGCCCCAGCATTTT.